A single sample gave rise to the 22 T cell receptor beta chains below, sequenced in a study of blood T cells in healthy people across ages. For the second PCR, which ran for roughly 6 to 12 cycles, a sample-barcoded 5' primer and a J-beta primer mix were used. TCRdb reprocessed the 5' RACE reads with MiXCR, giving one entry per CDR3 protein. Seen here are some 730,000 distinct CDR3 sequences, over 20% observed once, and the top ten hold around 22%. The sample was blood. Receptor source: a man in his 70s in good health.

This clonotype was observed a handful of times. The CDR3 spells CASSWGLSGARDEQFF. In DNA form, the CDR3 reads TGCGCCAGCAGCTGGGGCCTTAGCGGGGCCCGGGATGAGCAGTTCTTC. This sequence joins TRBV5-1 and TRBJ2-1; 8 positions match TRBD2. Looked up from germline, CDR1 is SGHRS and CDR2 is YFSETQ. The CDR3 is 16 residues long. V was clipped by 3 bases and J by 8 bases; unmatched bases: 13.

In its sample, this clonotype was seen a few times. V usage is TRBV3-1 and J usage is TRBJ2-1; D uncertain. The J call may be incorrect, as the DNA end agrees better with TRBJ2-5. The germline V gene encodes CDR1 LGHDT and CDR2 YNNKEL (reference sequence). CDR3 size: 11 residues. The CDR3, as DNA: TGTGCCAGCAGCCAAGCAAAAACCCAGTACTTC. As protein: CASSQAKTQYF.

This clonotype was counted only a few times. CDR3 region: CSARARRDVGFF. In nucleotides, the CDR3 is TGCAGTGCTAGAGCCCGTAGGGACGTTGGGTTCTTC. The chain is built from TRBV20-1 and TRBJ2-1; D possibly uses TRBD1 or TRBD2 (5 bases each). The CDR3 spans 12 residues. The germline V and J ends were trimmed by 1 base and 15 bases, with 16 bases remaining between them. CDR1 and CDR2 (germline): DFQATT, SNEGSKA (reference sequence).

This clonotype was detected ten times or more. The rearrangement joins TRBV7-9 to TRBJ1-2, with D perhaps TRBD1 (5 bases). The CDR3 covers 14 residues. V was clipped by 5 bases and J by 8 bases, with 18 bases between them. Germline CDR1 SEHNR, CDR2 FQNEAQ (reference sequence). The CDR3 DNA reads TGTGCCAGCAGCCCATACTTTCCCGGGGACGGCTACACCTTC. As protein: CASSPYFPGDGYTF.

This clonotype was observed a handful of times. The CDR3 protein is CASSTGLARSSYNEQFF. CDR3 nucleotides: TGTGCCAGCAGCACGGGACTAGCGAGGAGCTCCTACAATGAGCAGTTCTTC. This rearrangement joins TRBV7-2 to TRBJ2-1; 10 nucleotides agree with TRBD2. Germline V CDR1 and CDR2: SGHTA, FQGNSA. V lost 5 bases and J lost 0; bases outside the gene matches: 7. There are 17 residues in the CDR3.

This clonotype was observed once. This rearrangement joins TRBV20-1 to TRBJ2-5; D possibly corresponds to TRBD2 (5 bases). The CDR3 runs to 14 residues. The V gene lost 0 bases and the J gene lost 5 bases, with 13 bases spanning the gap. CDR1 DFQATT and CDR2 SNEGSKA come from the germline V gene (reference sequence). CDR3 nucleotide sequence: TGCAGTGCTAGAGATCGGACCGGGGTGGAGACCCAGTACTTC. It yields the protein CSARDRTGVETQYF.

This clonotype was seen ten or more times. Germline is not matched at one junction end, which may reflect a read error. The chain couples TRBV5-1 to TRBJ2-3; D is unresolved. This CDR3 has 15 amino acids. The germline V gene has CDR1 SGHRS and CDR2 YFSETQ. DNA for the CDR3: TGTGCCAGCAGCTTAGGCACCCCTAGCACAGATACGCAGTATTTT. Residues: CASSLGTPSTDTQYF.

This clonotype was detected only a few times. The CDR3 sequence: CASSGQGNSNQPQHF. CDR3 coding DNA: TGTGCCAGCAGTGGACAGGGGAATAGCAATCAGCCCCAGCATTTT. The V gene is TRBV27, the J gene TRBJ1-5; TRBD1 matches 9 bases. This CDR3 spans 15 amino acids. The trim removed 5 bases at V and 0 bases at J, leaving 2 bases unmatched. CDR1 is MNHEY, CDR2 SMNVEV, per germline (reference sequence).

The gene calls are TRBV12-3 or TRBV12-4 and TRBJ1-1; weak D call: TRBD1 (5 bases). V lost 3 bases, J lost 1 base, and 12 bases lay in between. The CDR3 length is 15 residues. The CDR3 nucleotides read TGTGCCAGCAGTTTTTGGGGGAGTACGAACACTGAAGCTTTCTTT. The encoded protein is CASSFWGSTNTEAFF.

The chain recombines TRBV6-1 with TRBJ1-4; D gene uncertain. The CDR3 sequence is 16 residues long. Trimming shortened V by 4 bases and J by 3 bases, and 15 bases separated the two germline ends. CDR1 is MNHNS and CDR2 is SASEGT in the germline V gene. This CDR3 is CASSADLTLSNEKLFF. The CDR3 bases are TGTGCCAGCAGTGCCGATCTGACGCTTTCTAATGAAAAACTGTTTTTT.

This clonotype has more than one count but fewer than ten. The chain links TRBV3-1 to TRBJ2-7; D may be TRBD1 or TRBD2 (5 bases each). This CDR3 is 16 amino acids long. Germline loops: CDR1 LGHDT, CDR2 YNNKEL (reference sequence). Trimming shortened V by 1 base and J by 3 bases, and 16 bases separated the two germline ends. The CDR3 spells CASSQGFGQGDYEQYF. In DNA, the CDR3 is TGTGCCAGCAGCCAAGGGTTTGGGCAGGGAGACTACGAGCAGTACTTC.

The sample holds many counts of this clonotype. This chain links TRBV11-2 with TRBJ2-7; TRBD1 aligns across 7 bases. Germline V CDR1 and CDR2: SGHAT, FQNNGV. Trimming cost V 2 bases and J 2 bases; bases outside gene matches: 6. This CDR3 is built from 15 residues. The CDR3 sequence is CASSLSRQGPYEQYF. The CDR3 bases are TGTGCCAGCAGCTTAAGCCGACAGGGCCCCTACGAGCAGTACTTC.

The V call is TRBV14, the J call TRBJ1-2; the D is unclear. Trimming shortened V by 2 bases and J by 5 bases, and 12 bases separated the two germline ends. The germline V gene encodes CDR1 SGHDN and CDR2 FVKESK. The CDR3 runs to 14 residues. The chain's CDR3 is CASSQLTTAYGYTF. Written as DNA, the CDR3 is TGTGCCAGCAGCCAACTCACCACTGCTTATGGCTACACCTTC.

V and J are TRBV6-2 or TRBV6-3 and TRBJ2-5, with 8 positions matching TRBD2. V was clipped by 0 bases and J by 3 bases; unmatched bases: 12. The CDR3 extends over 18 amino acids. Germline V gene lookup returns CDR1 MNHEY and CDR2 SVGEGT. For the CDR3, the DNA is TGTGCCAGCAGTTACTCGAGTACTAGCGGCATCTTAGAAGAGACCCAGTACTTC. Its translation is CASSYSSTSGILEETQYF.

The chain carries TRBV7-2 and TRBJ1-4, with D possibly matching TRBD1 (5 bases). The CDR3 has 15 amino acids. V lost 6 bases and J lost 3, with 14 bases in between. The germline CDR1 and CDR2 sequences are SGHTA and FQGNSA. CDR3 residues: CASRRWGGANEKLFF. DNA of the CDR3: TGTGCCAGCAGACGTTGGGGGGGAGCTAATGAAAAACTGTTTTTT.

This clonotype turned up a few times. The chain couples TRBV12-3 or TRBV12-4 to TRBJ2-3; 8 positions match TRBD2. This CDR3 is 15 amino acids long. J gave up 6 bases and V 3 bases, and 8 bases lay outside the gene matches. The CDR3 protein is CASSLVRGADDTQYF. DNA for the CDR3: TGTGCCAGCAGTTTGGTGCGGGGGGCTGATGATACGCAGTATTTT.

This clonotype has more than one count but fewer than ten. The chain links TRBV11-2 to TRBJ2-5; the D gene is possibly TRBD2 (5 bases). With the DNA end fitting TRBJ2-7 better, the J assignment may be wrong. From germline, CDR1 is SGHAT and CDR2 FQNNGV. The CDR3 sequence is 13 residues long. This chain's CDR3 is CASGVKLEYEQYF. CDR3 sequence (DNA): TGTGCCAGCGGAGTAAAACTAGAATACGAGCAGTACTTC.

In its sample, this clonotype was seen a few times. V and J are TRBV9 and TRBJ2-1; 7 bases align to TRBD1. The CDR3 extends over 13 amino acids. J was trimmed by 15 bases and V by 4 bases; bases with no gene match: 13. Germline assignment: CDR1 SGDLS and CDR2 YYNGEE. The CDR3 DNA is TGTGCCAGCAGCATCAACTTTGAGGGGGCCCCGTTCTTC. Translating it yields CASSINFEGAPFF.

This clonotype was counted ten times or more. The rearrangement joins TRBV7-9 to TRBJ1-2; no clear D gene. There are 12 residues in the CDR3. V was cut by 5 bases and J by 4 bases, with 8 bases left in between. Germline lookup yields CDR1 SEHNR and CDR2 FQNEAQ (reference sequence). CDR3 DNA: TGTGCCAGCAGCGCCGAGGCCTATGGCTACACCTTC. It is translated as CASSAEAYGYTF.

This clonotype was seen ten or more times. The chain uses TRBV12-3 or TRBV12-4 and TRBJ2-3; 14 nucleotides match TRBD2. There are 19 residues in the CDR3. Trimming removed 6 bases from V and 4 bases from J; junction bases left unmatched: 15. CDR3 nucleotide sequence: TGTGCCAGCAGCACATTAGGGACTAGCGGGGGTTCCTCTCCAGATACGCAGTATTTT. Encoded protein: CASSTLGTSGGSSPDTQYF.

This clonotype occurred a few times. The chain is built from TRBV19 and TRBJ1-1; D might be TRBD1 (5 bases). V was trimmed by 1 base and J by 1 base, leaving 10 bases between them. Germline V gives CDR1 LNHDA, CDR2 SQIVND (reference sequence). The CDR3 has 15 residues. CDR3 sequence reads: CASSIAAGTNTEAFF. CDR3 sequence (DNA): TGTGCCAGTAGTATAGCGGCAGGGACGAACACTGAAGCTTTCTTT.

This clonotype was seen only a few times. The rearrangement uses TRBV28 and TRBJ2-7; D might be TRBD1 or TRBD2, each matching 5 bases. The CDR3 length is 14 residues. Germline V CDR1 and CDR2: MDHEN, SYDVKM. With 8 bases removed from V and 2 bases from J, the gap between germline ends came to 16 bases. CDR3 protein: CASRFEGFPYEQYF. CDR3 bases: TGTGCCAGCCGATTCGAGGGGTTCCCCTACGAGCAGTACTTC.